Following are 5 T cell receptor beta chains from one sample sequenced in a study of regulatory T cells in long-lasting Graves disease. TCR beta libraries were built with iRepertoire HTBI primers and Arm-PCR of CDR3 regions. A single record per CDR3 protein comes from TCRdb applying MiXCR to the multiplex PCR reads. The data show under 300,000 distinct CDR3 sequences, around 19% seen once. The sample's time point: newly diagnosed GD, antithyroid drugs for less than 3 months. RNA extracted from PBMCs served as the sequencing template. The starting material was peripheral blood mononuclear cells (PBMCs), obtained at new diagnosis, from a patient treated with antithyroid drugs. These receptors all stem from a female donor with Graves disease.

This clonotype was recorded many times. The CDR3 DNA reads TGCAGTGCTAGAGATGGAACCACCAATGAGCAGTTCTTC. Translating it yields CSARDGTTNEQFF. The chain joins TRBV20-1 to TRBJ2-1; D remains ambiguous. Germline V CDR1 and CDR2: DFQATT, SNEGSKA (reference sequence). The V end was cut by 0 bases, the J end by 6 bases, with 9 bases between. The CDR3 contains 13 residues.

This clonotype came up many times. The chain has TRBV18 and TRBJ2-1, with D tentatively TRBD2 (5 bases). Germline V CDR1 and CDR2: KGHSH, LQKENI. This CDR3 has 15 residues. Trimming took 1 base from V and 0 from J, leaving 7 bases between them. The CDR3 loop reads CASSPLALSYNEQFF. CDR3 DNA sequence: TGTGCCAGCTCACCACTAGCGCTCTCCTACAATGAGCAGTTCTTC.

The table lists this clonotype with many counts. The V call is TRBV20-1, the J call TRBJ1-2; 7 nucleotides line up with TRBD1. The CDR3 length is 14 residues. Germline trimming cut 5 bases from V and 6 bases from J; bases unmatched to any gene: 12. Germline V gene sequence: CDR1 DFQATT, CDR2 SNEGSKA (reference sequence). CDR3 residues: CSAPFPGRGDGYTF. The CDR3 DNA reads TGCAGTGCTCCCTTCCCGGGCAGGGGGGATGGCTACACCTTC.

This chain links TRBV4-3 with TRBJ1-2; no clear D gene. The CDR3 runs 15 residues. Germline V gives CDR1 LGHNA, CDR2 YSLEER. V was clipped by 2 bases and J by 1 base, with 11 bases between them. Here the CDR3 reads CASSQLGQINYGYTF. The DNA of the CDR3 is TGCGCCAGCAGCCAACTCGGTCAAATTAACTATGGCTACACCTTC.

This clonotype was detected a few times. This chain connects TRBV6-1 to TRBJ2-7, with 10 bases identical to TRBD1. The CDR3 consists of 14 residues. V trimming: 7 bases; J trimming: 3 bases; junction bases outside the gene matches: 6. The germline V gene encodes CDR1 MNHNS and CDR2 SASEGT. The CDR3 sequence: CASKRQGAIYEQYF. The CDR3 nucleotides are TGTGCCAGCAAACGACAGGGGGCAATCTACGAGCAGTACTTC.